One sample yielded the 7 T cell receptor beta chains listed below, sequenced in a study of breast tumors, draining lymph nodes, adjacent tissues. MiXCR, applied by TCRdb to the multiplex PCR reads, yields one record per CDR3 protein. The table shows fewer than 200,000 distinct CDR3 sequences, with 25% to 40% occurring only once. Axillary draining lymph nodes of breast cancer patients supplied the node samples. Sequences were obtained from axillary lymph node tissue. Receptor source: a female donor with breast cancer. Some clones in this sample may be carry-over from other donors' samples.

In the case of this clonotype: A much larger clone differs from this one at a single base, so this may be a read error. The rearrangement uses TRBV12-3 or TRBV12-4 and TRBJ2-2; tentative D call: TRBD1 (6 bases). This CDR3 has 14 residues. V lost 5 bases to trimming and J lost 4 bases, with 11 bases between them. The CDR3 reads CASSPPRGTGELFF. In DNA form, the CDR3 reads TGTGCCAGCAGTCCCCCCAGGGGCACCGGGGAGCTGTTTTTT.

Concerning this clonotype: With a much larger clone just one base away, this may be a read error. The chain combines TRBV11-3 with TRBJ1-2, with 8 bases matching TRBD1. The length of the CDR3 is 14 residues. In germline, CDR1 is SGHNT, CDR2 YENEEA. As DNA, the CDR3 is TGTGTCAGCAGCTTTCCCACAGGGGGTGGCGGCTACACCTTC. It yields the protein CVSSFPTGGGGYTF.

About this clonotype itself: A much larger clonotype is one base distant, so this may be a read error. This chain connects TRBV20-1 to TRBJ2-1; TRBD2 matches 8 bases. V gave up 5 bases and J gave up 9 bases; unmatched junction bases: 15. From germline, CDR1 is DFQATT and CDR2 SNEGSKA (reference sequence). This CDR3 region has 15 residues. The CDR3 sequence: CSAVMSGSVAGEQFF. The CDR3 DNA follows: TGCAGTGCTGTGATGAGCGGGAGTGTAGCAGGTGAGCAGTTCTTC.

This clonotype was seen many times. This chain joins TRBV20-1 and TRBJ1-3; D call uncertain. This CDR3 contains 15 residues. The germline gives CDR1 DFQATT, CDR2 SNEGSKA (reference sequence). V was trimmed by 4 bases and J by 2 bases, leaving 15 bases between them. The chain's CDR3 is CSAIGGGSAGNTIYF. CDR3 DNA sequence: TGCAGTGCTATAGGCGGAGGGAGTGCTGGAAACACCATATATTTT.

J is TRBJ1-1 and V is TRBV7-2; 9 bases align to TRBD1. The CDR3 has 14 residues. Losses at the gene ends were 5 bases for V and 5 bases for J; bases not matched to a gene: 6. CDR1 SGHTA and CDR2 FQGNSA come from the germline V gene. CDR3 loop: CASSVNRGQTEAFF. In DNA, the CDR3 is TGTGCCAGCAGCGTAAACAGGGGGCAGACTGAAGCTTTCTTT.

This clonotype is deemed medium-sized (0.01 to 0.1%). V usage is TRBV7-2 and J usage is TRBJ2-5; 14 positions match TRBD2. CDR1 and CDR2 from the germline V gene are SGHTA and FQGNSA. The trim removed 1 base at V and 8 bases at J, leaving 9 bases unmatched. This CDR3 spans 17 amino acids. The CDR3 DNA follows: TGTGCCAGCAGCTTAGTTGCGCCGGGACTAGCGGGGGCAACCCAGTACTTC. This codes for CASSLVAPGLAGATQYF.

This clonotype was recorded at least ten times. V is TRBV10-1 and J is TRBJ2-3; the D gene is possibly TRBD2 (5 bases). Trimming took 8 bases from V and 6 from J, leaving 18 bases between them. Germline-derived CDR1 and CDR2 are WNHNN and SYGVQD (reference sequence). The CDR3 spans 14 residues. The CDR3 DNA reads TGCGCCAGCTCCGGGGAAGTTCCCCGGGATACGCAGTATTTT. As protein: CASSGEVPRDTQYF.